This T cell receptor beta chain was recovered during a study of neurological immune-mediated disorders (dated by TCRdb to the late 2010s). The study in broad terms: Peripheral blood TCR-beta repertoires from patients with HTLV-I-associated myelopathy (HAM/TSP), patients with multiple sclerosis, and healthy controls were compared in the study using UMI-based sequencing. Longitudinal samples, technical triplicates and paired sorted CD4+ and CD8+ T-cell subsets, alongside PBMC samples, were included among the approximately 99 TCR-beta libraries. The cohort included 60 to 70 subjects: approximately 14 with HAM/TSP, around 34 with multiple sclerosis, and 20 healthy controls.

cDNA synthesis used template-switch 5'RACE with a primer carrying a 10-nucleotide random unique molecular identifier tagging each TCR transcript. Over 180 million TCR-beta sequences, covering 15-18 subjects, were produced in each sequencing run. The RNeasy kit was used for extraction of total RNA. Using the KAPA Real-time Library Amplification kit, TCR-beta VDJ regions were amplified with primers for the TCR constant region and the 5'RACE anchor. Sample indexes and Illumina adaptors were added in a first PCR, and a second PCR then increased library yield. After purification with Ampure beads, the TCR product of roughly 650 bp was size-selected on a 2% E-gel SizeSelection system. Before pooling, library quality was checked on a Bioanalyzer, concentration was measured with Qubit, and libraries were quantified with the Kapa Library Quantification kit. An Illumina HiSeq 2500 was used to sequence the libraries paired-end at 2 x 150 bp. To increase sequence diversity, about 23-30% phiX was spiked into each library pool. The paper's processing steps were these. Quality-filtered reads were processed with the UMI-based MiGEC pipeline, and over 90% of raw TCR sequences were removed by the MiGEC pipeline during error correction. IMGT germline references were used for alignment of VDJ genes, and clonotypes were defined by a unique CDR3 amino acid sequence together with V-J genes. VDJtools evaluated clonal expansion, Shannon diversity and CDR3 relatedness (CalcPairwiseDistances, ClusterSamples); CLCbio workbench built phylogenetic trees. A clone was classed as expanded if it had 8 or more unique UMIs, a cutoff based on coefficient-of-variation modelling across technical triplicates. TCRdb reran the public reads through fastp at Q25 and MiXCR, keeping productive beta chains. Rows are unified per CDR3 protein, each entry keeping the most common DNA and genes. V and J calls and clone size were set by TCRdb, not the authors. The sample table holds more than 70,000 distinct CDR3 sequences, of which 9% to 12% were seen once. The ten largest clones capture 1.8% of the sample.

The healthy controls were volunteers from a blood bank in Maryland, USA. Libraries from unsorted PBMCs were made from 2 million PBMCs kept in RNAlater at -80 degrees C until RNA extraction. Peripheral blood underwent Ficoll-Hypaque density gradient centrifugation to isolate PBMCs, which were then cryopreserved in liquid nitrogen. This clonotype was recorded at least ten times. The antigen it binds to is not known. No base quality values were provided; no much bigger clone lies one nucleotide off. Study-level results and caveats: TCR clonal expansion was highest in HAM/TSP patients and lowest in MS patients, with MS patients falling below even healthy controls. Expanded clones from different subjects shared no identical CDR3 amino acid sequences, which suggests that TCR-beta repertoires were private in all groups.

The germline V gene encodes CDR1 SNHLY and CDR2 FYNNEI. Deletion took 5 bases off V and 6 bases off J, with a span of 16 bases between the germline ends. The CDR3 measures 15 amino acids from cysteine to phenylalanine. Here the CDR3 DNA is all that survives: 45 bases in frame from base 1. This TCR derives from a middle-aged man in good health. This receptor chain uses TRBV2 and TRBJ1-4; too little of a D gene remains to name it. The sequencing input was PBMCs. The nucleotide sequence reads TGTGCCAGCAGTAAACATGACTGCGGGGATGAAAAACTGTTTTTT. Its protein reads: CASSKHDCGDEKLFF.